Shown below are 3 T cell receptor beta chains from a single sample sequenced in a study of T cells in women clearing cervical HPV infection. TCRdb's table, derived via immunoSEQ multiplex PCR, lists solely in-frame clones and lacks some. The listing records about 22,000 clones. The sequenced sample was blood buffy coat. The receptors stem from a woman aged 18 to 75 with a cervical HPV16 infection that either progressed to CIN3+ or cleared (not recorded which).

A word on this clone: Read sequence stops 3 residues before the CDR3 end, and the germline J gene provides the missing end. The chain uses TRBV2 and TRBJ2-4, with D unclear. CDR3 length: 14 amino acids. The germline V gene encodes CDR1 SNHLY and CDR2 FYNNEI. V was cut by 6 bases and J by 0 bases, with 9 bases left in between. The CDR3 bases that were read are TGTGCCAGCAGGGAATTCCTAGCCAAAAACATT. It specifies CASREFLAKNI. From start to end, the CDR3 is CASREFLAKNIQYF. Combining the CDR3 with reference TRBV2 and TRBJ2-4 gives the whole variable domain EPEVTQTPSHQVTQMGQEVILRCVPISNHLYFYWYRQILGQKVEFLVSFYNNEISEKSEIFDDQFSVERPDGSNFTLKIRSTKLEDSAMYFCASREFLAKNIQYFGAGTRLSVL.

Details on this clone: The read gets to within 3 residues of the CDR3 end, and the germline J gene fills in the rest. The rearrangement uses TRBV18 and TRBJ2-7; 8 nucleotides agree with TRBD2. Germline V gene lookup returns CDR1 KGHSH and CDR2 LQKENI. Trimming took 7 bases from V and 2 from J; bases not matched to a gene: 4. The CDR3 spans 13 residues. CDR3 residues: CASCLGLAYEQYF. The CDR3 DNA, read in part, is TGTGCCAGCTGTTTGGGACTAGCCTACGAG.

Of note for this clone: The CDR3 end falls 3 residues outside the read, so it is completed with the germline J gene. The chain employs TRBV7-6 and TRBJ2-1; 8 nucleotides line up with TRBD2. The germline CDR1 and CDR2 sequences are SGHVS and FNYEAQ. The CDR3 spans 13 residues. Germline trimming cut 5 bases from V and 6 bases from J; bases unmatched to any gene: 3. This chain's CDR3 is CASSRGTSNEQFF. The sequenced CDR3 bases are TGTGCCAGCAGCCGGGGGACTAGCAATGAG.